What follows are 17 T cell receptor beta chains derived from one specimen sequenced in a study of molecular identifiers for immune sequencing clone quantification. TCRdb ran MiXCR on the PCR reads and lists one entry per CDR3 protein. The profile shows around 480,000 distinct CDR3 sequences, roughly 23% of them singletons. Input material: naive CD8+ T cells from blood, with Jurkat cell RNA spiked in. The subset denotes: FACS-sorted CD8+CD4-CCR7+CD45RA+ naive T cells. These receptors were collected from a human donor in good health. Some libraries in this study had Jurkat cell RNA spiked in.

The table lists this clonotype with a few counts. The junction shows a germline mismatch at one end, possibly a read error. The DNA of the CDR3 is TGTGCCAGCAGCTACTCCTACGGGCAGTACTTC. It specifies CASSYSYGQYF. The chain employs TRBV7-2 and TRBJ2-7, with D uncertain. The CDR3 spans 11 residues. The germline gives CDR1 SGHTA, CDR2 FQGNSA.

This clonotype was picked up many times. The J gene is TRBJ2-7, the V gene TRBV4-2, with 8 bases fitting TRBD2. Per germline, CDR1 LGHNA and CDR2 YNFKEQ. This CDR3 spans 16 amino acids. The ends lost 1 base at V and 0 bases at J; junction bases unmatched: 5. The CDR3 DNA follows: TGTGCCAGCAGCCAAGGTACTAGCGGTAGCTCCTACGAGCAGTACTTC. Protein: CASSQGTSGSSYEQYF.

In this sample, this clonotype turned up many times. The chain employs TRBV7-9 and TRBJ2-7; D call uncertain. Germline V gene lookup returns CDR1 SEHNR and CDR2 FQNEAQ (reference sequence). V dropped 5 bases and J dropped 2 bases, with 10 bases sitting between them. The CDR3 extends over 13 amino acids. The CDR3 reads CASSPSRAYEQYF. The CDR3 DNA sequence: TGTGCCAGCAGCCCGAGTCGAGCCTACGAGCAGTACTTC.

This clonotype was recorded at least ten times. The J gene is TRBJ2-7, the V gene TRBV6-1, with D unclear. V was pared by 2 bases and J by 2 bases, with 7 bases between. The germline gives CDR1 MNHNS, CDR2 SASEGT. CDR3 length: 13 residues. In nucleotides, the CDR3 is TGTGCCAGCAGTGAAAGCTTAACCTACGAGCAGTACTTC. Amino acids: CASSESLTYEQYF.

The chain carries TRBV18 and TRBJ2-1, with 12 bases fitting TRBD2. Germline CDR1 reads KGHSH; CDR2 reads LQKENI. The CDR3 spans 17 residues. J gave up 4 bases and V 2 bases, and 6 bases lay outside the gene matches. This CDR3 is CASSPSGLAGSYNEQFF. CDR3 nucleotide sequence: TGTGCCAGCTCACCATCCGGACTAGCGGGATCTTACAATGAGCAGTTCTTC.

The chain is built from TRBV28 and TRBJ2-7; TRBD2 aligns across 7 bases. CDR1 is MDHEN, CDR2 SYDVKM, per germline. V trimming: 6 bases; J trimming: 2 bases; junction bases outside the gene matches: 10. The CDR3 has 15 amino acids. The CDR3 is CASSSEGRAPYEQYF. As DNA, the CDR3 is TGTGCCAGCAGCTCCGAGGGGAGGGCCCCCTACGAGCAGTACTTC.

The table lists this clonotype with many counts. The chain uses TRBV7-2 and TRBJ2-1; possibly TRBD2 for D (7 bases). With 4 bases removed from V and 5 bases from J, the gap between germline ends came to 15 bases. Per the germline V gene, CDR1 is SGHTA and CDR2 is FQGNSA. CDR3 size: 15 residues. CDR3 protein: CASSSNGGPDNEQFF. CDR3 DNA sequence: TGTGCCAGCAGCTCAAACGGGGGGCCGGACAATGAGCAGTTCTTC.

As concerns this clonotype: With a much larger clone just one base away, this may be a read error. DNA of the CDR3: TGTACCAGCAGCTTAGGCGCAGTGAACACTGAAGCTTTCTTT. Translation gives CTSSLGAVNTEAFF. This sequence joins TRBV7-9 and TRBJ1-1, with D uncertain. Germline CDR1 and CDR2: SEHNR and FQNEAQ (reference sequence). The CDR3 extends over 14 amino acids. Based on the CDR3 plus reference TRBV7-9 and TRBJ1-1, the full variable domain is DTGVSQNPRHKITKRGQNVTFRCDPISEHNRLYWYRQTLGQGPEFLTYFQNEAQLEKSRLLSDRFSAERPKGSFSTLEIQRTEQGDSAMYLCTSSLGAVNTEAFFGQGTRLTVV.

This clonotype was seen many times. V is TRBV5-1 and J is TRBJ2-1; 8 bases agree with TRBD2. This CDR3 is built from 18 residues. Germline loops: CDR1 SGHRS, CDR2 YFSETQ. The V segment lost 0 bases and the J segment 0 bases; nucleotides outside the gene matches: 8. The CDR3 region is CASSLGTAGTSSYNEQFF. As DNA, the CDR3 is TGCGCCAGCAGCTTGGGGACCGCCGGGACTAGCTCCTACAATGAGCAGTTCTTC.

This clonotype showed up just a few times. The CDR3 sequence: CASSPFGQTYEQYF. The CDR3, as DNA: TGTGCCAGCAGCCCCTTTGGACAGACCTACGAGCAGTACTTC. V gene TRBV6-1 combines with J gene TRBJ2-7; TRBD1 is a possible D gene (6 bases). Trimming stripped 6 bases from V and 2 bases from J, with 14 bases between. CDR1 and CDR2 (germline): MNHNS, SASEGT. The CDR3 is made up of 14 amino acids.

This clonotype was found a few times. The chain recombines TRBV7-9 with TRBJ2-7; no reliable D call. The germline gives CDR1 SEHNR, CDR2 FQNEAQ (reference sequence). V dropped 5 bases and J dropped 3 bases, with 11 bases sitting between them. This CDR3 is built from 13 residues. The CDR3 loop is CASSPPNIYEQYF. DNA of the CDR3: TGTGCCAGCAGCCCCCCTAATATCTACGAGCAGTACTTC.

This clonotype has ten or more counts. The gene calls are TRBV20-1 and TRBJ1-1; D not certain. The CDR3 contains 13 residues. In germline, CDR1 is DFQATT, CDR2 SNEGSKA (reference sequence). V was pared by 4 bases and J by 0 bases, with 9 bases between. CDR3 protein: CSATRAVNTEAFF. The CDR3 coding sequence is TGCAGTGCTACTCGGGCAGTGAACACTGAAGCTTTCTTT.

As for this clonotype: Lacking the conserved final phenylalanine or tryptophan, this CDR3 likely reflects a read error. The chain is built from TRBV30 and TRBJ2-5; D unresolved. This CDR3 comprises 12 residues. Between the trimmed V and J ends, which lost 1 base and 5 bases, there was a span of 8 bases. Germline-derived CDR1 and CDR2 are GTSNPN and SVGIG (reference sequence). The CDR3 loop is CAWSEGGETQYL. The DNA of the CDR3 is TGTGCCTGGAGTGAGGGTGGGGAGACCCAGTACCTC.

Many counts were recorded for this clonotype. This chain connects TRBV7-9 to TRBJ2-5, with 7 bases that match TRBD1. Germline V lookup: CDR1 SEHNR, CDR2 FQNEAQ (reference sequence). V shed 3 bases, J shed 2 bases, and the junction held 6 bases outside the gene matches. This CDR3 region has 15 residues. CDR3: CASSFPGQLQETQYF. CDR3 DNA: TGTGCCAGCAGCTTCCCGGGACAGTTACAAGAGACCCAGTACTTC.

This clonotype has only a few counts. The J gene is TRBJ2-7, the V gene TRBV28; D is unresolved. CDR3 length: 14 amino acids. CDR1 and CDR2 from the germline V gene are MDHEN and SYDVKM. V was pared by 6 bases and J by 2 bases, with 14 bases between. The CDR3 loop is CASSDPTPTYEQYF. CDR3 in DNA: TGTGCCAGCAGCGATCCCACCCCCACCTACGAGCAGTACTTC.

This clonotype was picked up many times. J is TRBJ2-3 and V is TRBV20-1; TRBD1 is a possible D gene (5 bases). V shed 4 bases and J shed 0 bases, with 14 bases lying between them. The CDR3 loop spans 15 amino acids. CDR1 and CDR2 (germline): DFQATT, SNEGSKA (reference sequence). As DNA, the CDR3 is TGCAGTGCTACAGACAGTCTTACTAGCACAGATACGCAGTATTTT. This gives the protein CSATDSLTSTDTQYF.

On this clonotype: This may arise from a read error, as a much more abundant clone is one base away. This chain joins TRBV6-1 and TRBJ1-5; no firm D call. The CDR3 consists of 11 residues. CDR1 and CDR2 (germline): MNHNS, SASEGT. The chain's CDR3 is CACSDFQPQHF. The CDR3 DNA reads TGTGCCTGCAGTGATTTCCAGCCCCAGCATTTT.